This entry lists 13 T cell receptor beta chains sequenced from one sample in a study of cytomegalovirus exposure and HLA in healthy donors. PCR employed 60 Vbeta and 13 Jbeta primers. Measured with immunoSEQ multiplex PCR; TCRdb has only the in-frame clones, and not every one. Reported are 110,000 to 150,000 clones; the ten largest clones contain 2.7%. Sample: PBMCs. The receptors were gathered from a man aged 35 to 55 in good health and CMV-seronegative.

V and J are TRBV4-2 and TRBJ1-1; no definite D call. V dropped 0 bases and J dropped 3 bases, with 8 bases sitting between them. Germline CDR1 reads LGHNA; CDR2 reads YNFKEQ. The CDR3 is 14 amino acids. The CDR3 loop is CASSQDAGYTEAFF. The CDR3 DNA reads TGTGCCAGCAGCCAAGATGCGGGCTACACTGAAGCTTTCTTT.

The chain links TRBV11-2 to TRBJ1-4; D unresolved. Per the germline V gene, CDR1 is SGHAT and CDR2 is FQNNGV. V lost 10 bases to trimming and J lost 5 bases, with 17 bases between them. The CDR3 has 14 residues. The CDR3, as DNA: TGTGCCATCCCCTCAGACTGGCGAAATGAAAAACTGTTTTTT. It yields the protein CAIPSDWRNEKLFF.

The CDR3 nucleotides read TGTGCCAGCAGCAGAGGGGGACAGCCTGCCTACGAGCAGTACTTC. The encoded protein is CASSRGGQPAYEQYF. The V and J genes are TRBV6-5 and TRBJ2-7, with 7 nucleotides matching TRBD1. Germline values: CDR1 MNHEY, CDR2 SVGAGI. Trimming took 6 bases from V and 2 from J; bases not matched to a gene: 10. There are 15 residues in the CDR3.

The chain couples TRBV11-2 to TRBJ1-2, with 8 bases fitting TRBD1. Germline V gene data show CDR1 as SGHAT and CDR2 as FQNNGV. This CDR3 spans 17 amino acids. With V trimmed by 2 bases and J by 6 bases, 14 bases remained unmatched. CDR3 protein: CASSLPGTGGMVNGYTF. In nucleotides, the CDR3 is TGTGCCAGCAGCTTACCCGGGACAGGTGGAATGGTAAATGGCTACACCTTC. Full variable domain (missing parts from reference TRBV11-2 and TRBJ1-2): EAGVAQSPRYKIIEKRQSVAFWCNPISGHATLYWYQQILGQGPKLLIQFQNNGVVDDSQLPKDRFSAERLKGVDSTLKIQPAKLEDSAVYLCASSLPGTGGMVNGYTFGSGTRLTVV.

This CDR3 is CASSQGSGGASDTQYF. The CDR3 DNA reads as TGCGCCAGCAGCCAAGGTAGCGGGGGGGCCTCAGATACGCAGTATTTT. The chain is built from TRBV4-1 and TRBJ2-3; TRBD2 matches at 11 bases. The CDR3 runs to 16 residues. CDR1 and CDR2 from the germline V gene are MGHRA and YSYEKL. With 1 base clipped from V and 4 bases from J, the junction kept 4 bases outside the gene matches.

The chain combines TRBV2 with TRBJ1-5; 7 nucleotides agree with TRBD1. The junction had 15 bases not matched to a gene; V was cut back by 7 bases and J by 3 bases. The CDR3 sequence is 17 residues long. The germline V gene has CDR1 SNHLY and CDR2 FYNNEI. The CDR3 reads CASILDRPGRDNQPQHF. As DNA, the CDR3 is TGTGCCAGCATCCTGGACAGGCCCGGACGGGACAATCAGCCCCAGCATTTT.

The chain has TRBV18 and TRBJ1-6, with TRBD1 as a possible D gene (6 bases). Trimming shortened V by 2 bases and J by 8 bases, and 13 bases separated the two germline ends. This CDR3 has 15 amino acids. Per the germline V gene, CDR1 is KGHSH and CDR2 is LQKENI. Here the CDR3 DNA reads TGTGCCAGCTCACCAAGAGGACAGATAGATTCACCCCTCCACTTT. Translating gives CASSPRGQIDSPLHF.

V usage is TRBV9 and J usage is TRBJ2-3, with TRBD2 as a possible D gene (5 bases). V lost 0 bases and J lost 1, with 9 bases in between. This CDR3 is 15 amino acids long. Germline CDR1 SGDLS, CDR2 YYNGEE. The DNA of the CDR3 is TGTGCCAGCAGCGTAGCCGGACTCCGCACAGATACGCAGTATTTT. It encodes CASSVAGLRTDTQYF.

V and J are TRBV7-2 and TRBJ1-5, with D uncertain. Between the trimmed V and J ends, which lost 1 base and 7 bases, there was a span of 8 bases. The CDR3 length is 13 residues. Per the germline V gene, CDR1 is SGHTA and CDR2 is FQGNSA. The CDR3 DNA sequence: TGTGCCAGCAGCTTAGGGCCCATGCAGCCCCAGCATTTT. The encoded protein is CASSLGPMQPQHF. Full variable domain (remainder filled in from reference TRBV7-2 and TRBJ1-5): GAGVSQSPSNKVTEKGKDVELRCDPISGHTALYWYRQSLGQGLEFLIYFQGNSAPDKSGLPSDRFSAERTGGSVSTLTIQRTQQEDSAVYLCASSLGPMQPQHFGDGTRLSIL.

This sequence joins TRBV7-2 and TRBJ2-1; 8 bases match TRBD2. J gave up 10 bases and V 5 bases, and 13 bases lay outside the gene matches. Per the germline V gene, CDR1 is SGHTA and CDR2 is FQGNSA. This CDR3 is built from 15 residues. CDR3 residues: CASSLSGGPSWEQFF. The CDR3 DNA follows: TGTGCCAGCAGCCTCAGCGGGGGCCCCAGTTGGGAGCAGTTCTTC. Using reference TRBV7-2 and TRBJ2-1 for the parts outside the CDR3, the full variable domain is GAGVSQSPSNKVTEKGKDVELRCDPISGHTALYWYRQSLGQGLEFLIYFQGNSAPDKSGLPSDRFSAERTGGSVSTLTIQRTQQEDSAVYLCASSLSGGPSWEQFFGPGTRLTVL.

The rearrangement links TRBV25-1 to TRBJ1-4; tentatively, D is TRBD1 (6 bases). This CDR3 is built from 11 residues. Germline V lookup: CDR1 MGHDK, CDR2 SYGVNS. Deletions cut 3 bases from V and 13 bases from J, with 9 bases between. The CDR3 bases are TGTGCCAGCAGTGAGAACAGGGTACTGTTTTTT. Translation gives CASSENRVLFF.

The chain is built from TRBV6-4 and TRBJ2-1, with 9 bases matching TRBD2. CDR3 size: 16 residues. V trimming: 3 bases; J trimming: 7 bases; junction bases outside the gene matches: 10. The germline V gene has CDR1 MRHNA and CDR2 SNTAGT. CDR3 sequence reads: CASSDQGSSGANEQFF. CDR3 coding DNA: TGTGCCAGCAGTGATCAAGGGTCTAGCGGGGCAAATGAGCAGTTCTTC.

This rearrangement joins TRBV7-9 to TRBJ2-1; no reliable D call. In germline, CDR1 is SEHNR, CDR2 FQNEAQ (reference sequence). The CDR3 totals 10 residues. V lost 3 bases, J lost 9 bases, and 3 bases lay in between. This CDR3 is CASSFSEQFF. For the CDR3, the DNA is TGTGCCAGCAGCTTTAGTGAGCAGTTCTTC.